This T cell receptor beta chain came from a study of molecular identifiers for immune sequencing clone quantification. The CDR3 is made up of 16 amino acids. After removal of 2 bases from V and 1 base from J, the junction contained 7 bases not matched to a gene. CDR1 and CDR2 (germline): MNHNS, SASEGT. Of note for this clonotype: What it binds is unknown.

TCRdb re-analysed the PCR reads in MiXCR, keeping a single row per CDR3 protein. The sample records nearly 650,000 distinct CDR3 sequences, roughly 25% being singletons. Notes on the study in general: Whereas clones above 20 RNA copies held under 1% of naive-cell molecules, they held over 98% of effector molecules.

The chain combines TRBV6-1 with TRBJ1-1; TRBD1 aligns across 7 bases. The sample taken for sequencing was naive CD8+ T cells from blood, with Jurkat cell RNA spiked in. The subset was: FACS-sorted CD8+CD4-CCR7+CD45RA+ naive T cells. This TCR derives from a human donor in good health. Some libraries in this study had Jurkat cell RNA spiked in. CDR3 DNA: TGTGCCAGCAGTGAAATGGTGAACAGGGGGAACACTGAAGCTTTCTTT. This gives the protein CASSEMVNRGNTEAFF.